These 8 T cell receptor beta chains were all obtained from the same sample, sequenced in a study of T cell changes during pregnancy in multiple sclerosis. The repertoire was sequenced with immunoSEQ multiplex PCR; TCRdb's copy has only in-frame clones and lacks some. Of 25,000 to 30,000 clones in the sample, roughly 91% are singletons; the top ten hold roughly 0.4%. The specimen was CD4+ T cells from peripheral blood mononuclear cells, collected after pregnancy. These receptors came from a female donor with multiple sclerosis, enrolled in a pregnancy study.

As concerns this clone: One junction end disagrees with the germline gene, perhaps due to a read error. This sequence joins TRBV9 and TRBJ2-7, with TRBD2 as a possible D gene (6 bases). The CDR3 sequence is 14 residues long. In germline, CDR1 is SGDLS, CDR2 YYNGEE. The CDR3 DNA reads TGTGCCAGCAGCGCGACCTTTACTAGCTACGAGCAGTGCTTC. Its protein product is CASSATFTSYEQCF.

V usage is TRBV29-1 and J usage is TRBJ1-1, with D perhaps TRBD1 (5 bases). Trimming took off 6 bases at V and 1 base at J, with 24 bases between the two ends. This CDR3 has 17 residues. Germline V gene data show CDR1 as SQVTM and CDR2 as ANQGSEA. CDR3 sequence reads: CSVHTTFGDLANTEAFF. DNA of the CDR3: TGCAGCGTCCACACAACCTTTGGGGACTTAGCGAACACTGAAGCTTTCTTT.

This clone has just one count. The chain couples TRBV11-2 to TRBJ2-1; 10 bases agree with TRBD2. The CDR3 totals 15 residues. Germline CDR1 reads SGHAT; CDR2 reads FQNNGV. The ends lost 5 bases at V and 7 bases at J; junction bases unmatched: 8. The CDR3 protein is CASSPLSGRANEQFF. The CDR3 DNA sequence: TGTGCCAGCAGCCCCCTGAGCGGGAGGGCGAATGAGCAGTTCTTC.

The chain recombines TRBV7-9 with TRBJ2-7, with 7 nucleotides matching TRBD2. Germline V gene sequence: CDR1 SEHNR, CDR2 FQNEAQ (reference sequence). The CDR3 is made up of 16 amino acids. J was trimmed by 0 bases and V by 7 bases; bases with no gene match: 12. CDR3 in amino acids: CASTSGVGRFSYEQYF. The CDR3 region has the DNA TGTGCCAGCACCAGCGGGGTCGGGCGTTTCTCCTACGAGCAGTACTTC.

The chain uses TRBV27 and TRBJ1-1; D uncertain. The CDR3 contains 14 residues. The germline gives CDR1 MNHEY, CDR2 SMNVEV (reference sequence). The V and J ends lost 3 bases and 6 bases respectively, with 14 bases between them. The CDR3 DNA reads TGTGCCAGCAGTTTGGGCAGCCGGCGCGCTGAAGCTTTCTTT. Protein sequence: CASSLGSRRAEAFF.

The chain has TRBV2 and TRBJ2-7, with 9 bases aligning to TRBD2. CDR1 is SNHLY and CDR2 is FYNNEI in the germline V gene. CDR3 length equals 16 residues. The J segment lost 0 bases and the V segment lost 6 bases, leaving 9 bases of the junction unmatched. The CDR3 sequence is CASSKYRLADSYEQYF. As DNA, the CDR3 is TGTGCCAGCAGCAAATATCGACTAGCGGACTCCTACGAGCAGTACTTC.

V and J are TRBV2 and TRBJ1-6, with a possible D match to TRBD1 (5 bases). The germline gives CDR1 SNHLY, CDR2 FYNNEI. The CDR3 has 13 amino acids. V lost 3 bases to trimming and J lost 10 bases, with 10 bases between them. The CDR3 sequence: CASSEGPRSPLHF. In DNA, the CDR3 is TGTGCCAGCAGTGAGGGGCCGCGATCACCCCTCCACTTT. The whole variable domain, filled in from reference TRBV2 and TRBJ1-6, reads EPEVTQTPSHQVTQMGQEVILRCVPISNHLYFYWYRQILGQKVEFLVSFYNNEISEKSEIFDDQFSVERPDGSNFTLKIRSTKLEDSAMYFCASSEGPRSPLHFGNGTRLTVT.

This sequence joins TRBV7-9 and TRBJ2-2; TRBD1 matches at 9 bases. J was trimmed by 6 bases and V by 8 bases; bases with no gene match: 7. Germline loops: CDR1 SEHNR, CDR2 FQNEAQ (reference sequence). CDR3 length: 14 residues. CDR3 DNA sequence: TGTGCCAGCCACGGGACAGGGAGGGCCGGGGAGCTGTTTTTT. This gives the protein CASHGTGRAGELFF.